This TCR beta chain is drawn from a study of T-cell reconstitution after alpha-beta-depleted transplantation in children. During its preparation, the TCRbeta library received unique molecular identifiers. TCRdb re-analysed the PCR reads in MiXCR, keeping a single row per CDR3 protein. Of nearly 400,000 distinct CDR3 sequences in the sample, around 21% were seen once. CDR3 length: 15 amino acids. V was pared by 4 bases and J by 2 bases, with 12 bases between. From germline, CDR1 is WNHNN and CDR2 SYGVQD (reference sequence). This chain uses TRBV10-1 with TRBJ2-4; maybe TRBD2 (6 bases). Source: PBMCs from the stem cell graft donor, taken from the stem cell graft. The TCR sequence derives from a human donor who donated a stem cell graft to a child with acute myeloid leukemia. The CDR3 coding sequence is TGCGCCAGCAGTGCCGGTGCGGGAACCAAAAACATTCAGTACTTC. Its translation is CASSAGAGTKNIQYF.